The 8 T cell receptor beta chains reported below all come from one sample, sequenced in a study of Tregs in tolerant kidney transplant recipients. Produced via immunoSEQ multiplex PCR; TCRdb's table is partial and in-frame only. The listing contains under 35,000 clones. Sequencing used CD8+ T cells from blood, obtained before the transplant. All receptors come from a human donor who received a combined kidney and bone marrow transplant.

Here the CDR3 reads CASTLQTGKSNQPQHF. The DNA read from the CDR3 is TGTGCCAGTACCCTTCAAACGGGGAAATCCAATCAGCCC. This chain joins TRBV19 and TRBJ1-5; D unclear. Coverage ceases 3 residues before the CDR3 finishes, and the germline J gene fills in the end. V gave up 7 bases and J gave up 3 bases, with 19 bases separating them. Germline V gives CDR1 LNHDA, CDR2 SQIVND (reference sequence). This CDR3 spans 16 amino acids. The whole variable domain, remainder taken from reference TRBV19 and TRBJ1-5, is DGGITQSPKYLFRKEGQNVTLSCEQNLNHDAMYWYRQDPGQGLRLIYYSQIVNDFQKGDIAEGYSVSREKKESFPLTVTSAQKNPTAFYLCASTLQTGKSNQPQHFGDGTRLSIL.

In the case of this clone: The observed sequence ends 3 residues before the CDR3 terminus, with the missing tail filled in from the germline J gene. V gene TRBV7-8 combines with J gene TRBJ2-7, with D perhaps TRBD2 (6 bases). The V end lost 4 bases, the J end lost 1 base, and 14 bases lay between the germline ends. CDR1 and CDR2 from the germline V gene are SGHVS and FQNEAQ. This CDR3 is built from 15 residues. CDR3 protein: CASSSLGRGSYEQYF. The sequenced part of the CDR3 DNA is TGTGCCAGCAGCTCCTTGGGGCGGGGTTCCTACGAG.

Points on this clone: Sequencing ends 3 residues short of the CDR3 end; the germline J gene provides the rest. This rearrangement joins TRBV9 to TRBJ2-3, with a possible D match to TRBD2 (5 bases). Germline V CDR1 and CDR2: SGDLS, YYNGEE. V was clipped by 0 bases and J by 0 bases, with 11 bases between them. The CDR3 has 16 amino acids. Partial CDR3 DNA: TGTGCCAGCAGCGTAGAAGGCGGGCCCAGCACAGATACG. This translates into CASSVEGGPSTDT. The complete CDR3 reads CASSVEGGPSTDTQYF.

Concerning this clone itself: The read comes to an end 3 residues before the CDR3 does, leaving the germline J gene to fill in the end. The chain combines TRBV18 with TRBJ2-7; 7 nucleotides agree with TRBD2. The ends lost 0 bases at V and 2 bases at J; junction bases unmatched: 1. Germline values: CDR1 KGHSH, CDR2 LQKENI. CDR3 length: 14 residues. Incomplete CDR3 DNA: TGTGCCAGCTCACCACCGCGGGAGCCCTACGAG. It yields the protein CASSPPREPYE. The full CDR3 protein is CASSPPREPYEQYF. Complete variable domain (other parts from reference TRBV18 and TRBJ2-7): NAGVMQNPRHLVRRRGQEARLRCSPMKGHSHVYWYRQLPEEGLKFMVYLQKENIIDESGMPKERFSAEFPKEGPSILRIQQVVRGDSAAYFCASSPPREPYEQYFGPGTRLTVT.

In regard to this clone: The read is 3 residues too short to cover the CDR3 end, so that end is filled in from the germline J gene. The chain is built from TRBV5-1 and TRBJ2-7; possibly TRBD2 for D (5 bases). This CDR3 is built from 15 residues. Trimming stripped 1 base from V and 1 base from J, with 12 bases between. CDR1 SGHRS and CDR2 YFSETQ come from the germline V gene. CDR3 protein: CASSLIGVGSYEQYF. CDR3 DNA, as far as it was read: TGCGCCAGCAGCTTGATCGGGGTTGGTTCCTACGAG.

On this clone: The read finishes 3 residues shy of the CDR3 end, and the germline J gene is used to complete it. The chain joins TRBV20-1 to TRBJ2-7; 9 nucleotides agree with TRBD2. The CDR3 spans 16 residues. Germline V gene lookup returns CDR1 DFQATT and CDR2 SNEGSKA (reference sequence). Trimming took 0 bases from V and 2 from J; bases not matched to a gene: 8. The sequenced part of the CDR3 DNA is TGCAGTGCTAGAGATCCGGTGACTAGCGGAACCTACGAG. This sequence encodes CSARDPVTSGTYE. The complete CDR3 protein is CSARDPVTSGTYEQYF.

With respect to this clone: The sequence runs out 3 residues before the end of the CDR3; the remainder is reconstructed from the germline J gene. The J gene is TRBJ2-3, the V gene TRBV10-3, with 7 bases fitting TRBD2. Germline CDR1 reads ENHRY; CDR2 reads SYGVKD. The CDR3 is made up of 16 amino acids. V gave up 0 bases and J gave up 6 bases; unmatched junction bases: 9. CDR3 DNA, as far as it was read: TGTGCCATCAGTGAGTCGATGGCGGGAGAGGCGGATACG. This sequence encodes CAISESMAGEADT. The whole CDR3 protein is CAISESMAGEADTQYF.

Remarks on this clone: The CDR3 extends 3 residues past the end of the read, so its final part is completed from the germline J gene. The chain couples TRBV13 to TRBJ2-3; 8 nucleotides line up with TRBD2. The CDR3 has 17 amino acids. V gave up 4 bases and J gave up 0 bases; unmatched junction bases: 9. In germline, CDR1 is PRHDT, CDR2 FYEKMQ (reference sequence). The CDR3 is CASSSLAGYGSTDTQYF. The covered CDR3 bases are TGTGCCAGCAGCTCATTAGCGGGGTACGGGAGCACAGATACG.